The 7 T cell receptor beta chains reported below all come from one sample, sequenced in a study of cytomegalovirus exposure and HLA in healthy donors. Researchers ran the PCR with 60 Vbeta and 13 Jbeta primers. TCRdb keeps only in-frame clones here, not all; method: immunoSEQ multiplex PCR. Here the sample spans under 150,000 clones, roughly four fifths being singletons. The specimen sequenced was PBMCs. These receptors all come from a woman between 35 and 50 years old in good health and CMV-seronegative.

The genes are TRBV6-5 and TRBJ2-7; possibly TRBD2 for D (7 bases). The germline V gene encodes CDR1 MNHEY and CDR2 SVGAGI. V was clipped by 0 bases and J by 1 base, with 13 bases between them. This CDR3 has 16 residues. CDR3 sequence: CASSYSRTRGSYEQYF. The CDR3 coding sequence is TGTGCCAGCAGTTACTCACGGACTAGGGGGTCCTACGAGCAGTACTTC.

The genes are TRBV5-6 and TRBJ1-1, with D uncertain. The CDR3 has 13 amino acids. Per germline, CDR1 SGHDT and CDR2 YYEEEE. V lost 1 base and J lost 0, with 4 bases in between. The CDR3 DNA follows: TGTGCCAGCAGCTTGTCGGTGAACACTGAAGCTTTCTTT. Translation gives CASSLSVNTEAFF.

This clone was found a few times. The chain recombines TRBV2 with TRBJ2-5; 9 nucleotides align to TRBD2. The J call may be incorrect, as the DNA end agrees better with TRBJ2-7. The germline gives CDR1 SNHLY, CDR2 FYNNEI. The CDR3 has 13 residues. CDR3 in DNA: TGTGCCAGCAGTGAGGGACTAGCCCACGAGCAGTACTTC. Its protein is CASSEGLAHEQYF.

In regard to this clone: At one of its ends the junction is not consistent with the germline gene, which may arise from a read error. The sample holds other DNA sequences that translate to the same CDR3. This chain connects TRBV19 to TRBJ1-5, with 10 positions matching TRBD1. The germline V gene has CDR1 LNHDA and CDR2 SQIVND (reference sequence). CDR3 size: 15 residues. CDR3 protein: CASSGQGGAPGPQHF. The CDR3 nucleotides read TGTGCCAGTAGTGGACAGGGGGGTGCGCCAGGGCCCCAGCACTTT.

The CDR3 DNA reads as TGTGCCAGCAGCTTGGGTTCTAGGGGGTGGGAGTACTTC. This codes for CASSLGSRGWEYF. This chain connects TRBV5-6 to TRBJ2-7; D is perhaps TRBD1 (6 bases). V was cut by 0 bases and J by 11 bases, with 15 bases left in between. The CDR3 runs to 13 residues. Germline V gene sequence: CDR1 SGHDT, CDR2 YYEEEE.

This clone was counted a few times. The genes are TRBV5-4 and TRBJ2-7; TRBD2 is a possible D gene (6 bases). The CDR3 covers 16 residues. CDR1 and CDR2 from the germline V gene are SGHNT and YYREEE (reference sequence). V was clipped by 0 bases and J by 7 bases, with 20 bases between them. The CDR3 is CASSLGGVASPPEQYF. CDR3 DNA: TGTGCCAGCAGCTTGGGGGGGGTGGCTTCCCCTCCTGAGCAGTACTTC. The variable domain in full, with the rest retrieved from reference TRBV5-4 and TRBJ2-7, is ETGVTQSPTHLIKTRGQQVTLRCSSQSGHNTVSWYQQALGQGPQFIFQYYREEENGRGNFPPRFSGLQFPNYSSELNVNALELDDSALYLCASSLGGVASPPEQYFGPGTRLTVT.

This chain joins TRBV9 and TRBJ2-1; 8 bases fit TRBD1. The CDR3 spans 15 residues. CDR1 is SGDLS, CDR2 YYNGEE, per germline. V shed 4 bases and J 4 bases; nucleotides not matched to a gene: 7. Here the CDR3 reads CASSSRGTGYNEQFF. The CDR3 nucleotides are TGTGCCAGCAGCTCGCGAGGGACAGGTTACAATGAGCAGTTCTTC.